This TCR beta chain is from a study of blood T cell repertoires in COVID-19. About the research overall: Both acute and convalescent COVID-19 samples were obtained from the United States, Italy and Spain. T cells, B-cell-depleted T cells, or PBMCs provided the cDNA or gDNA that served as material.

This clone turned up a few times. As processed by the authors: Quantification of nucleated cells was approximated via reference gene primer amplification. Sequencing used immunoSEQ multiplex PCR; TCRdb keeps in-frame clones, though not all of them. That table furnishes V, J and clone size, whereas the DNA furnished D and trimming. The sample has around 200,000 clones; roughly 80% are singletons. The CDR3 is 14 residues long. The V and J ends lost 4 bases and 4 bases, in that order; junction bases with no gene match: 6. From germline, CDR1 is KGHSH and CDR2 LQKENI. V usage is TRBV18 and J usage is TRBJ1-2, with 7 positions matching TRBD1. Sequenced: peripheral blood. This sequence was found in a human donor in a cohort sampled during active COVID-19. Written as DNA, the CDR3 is TGTGCCAGCTCACGAACAGGGGCGGCCTATGGCTACACCTTC. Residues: CASSRTGAAYGYTF.